This T cell receptor (beta chain) comes out of a study of cytomegalovirus exposure and HLA in healthy donors. Using immunoSEQ multiplex PCR, the repertoire was profiled, and TCRdb retains in-frame clones only, with some absent. The sample records 150,000 to 160,000 clones, approximately 86% being singletons. The receptor comes from a man younger than 30 in good health and CMV-seropositive. The sequenced material came from PBMCs.

CDR3 sequence reads: CASSLDPSTSNQPQHF. CDR3 nucleotide sequence: TGTGCCAGCAGTTTAGACCCTTCGACAAGCAATCAGCCCCAGCATTTT. The V and J genes are TRBV27 and TRBJ1-5; D gene uncertain. Germline V lookup: CDR1 MNHEY, CDR2 SMNVEV (reference sequence). Trimming shortened V by 2 bases and J by 1 base, and 12 bases separated the two germline ends. The CDR3 extends over 16 amino acids.